This entry is about one T cell receptor (beta chain). This clonotype was recorded a few times. No cognate antigen has been identified for it. No much larger clonotype is one base removed from it; base qualities were not supplied. This specimen comes from a study of T cell repertoires in cytomegalovirus infection (dated by TCRdb to about 2019). Notes on the research overall: Recently identified HLA-C-restricted CMV epitopes, whose presentation resists viral immunomodulation, were targeted by peptide stimulations together with well-studied HLA-B-restricted epitopes. Because public TCR beta signatures pointed to carriage of CMV infection together with the matching HLA type, the HLA type of each donor mattered for the analysis. Study-wide conclusions, independent of this receptor: The ex vivo response was dominated by HLA-C-restricted CMV-specific TCR beta clonotypes, and the single most frequent clonotype in two of eight donors was supplied by these HLA-C-restricted clonotypes. Cumulative frequency of public TCR beta family members discriminated carriers of CMV infection plus the relevant HLA type in this cohort and an independent approximately 340-donor cohort.

The CDR3 measures 15 amino acids from cysteine to phenylalanine. CDR3 DNA only is kept here, 45 bases in frame from base 1. As encoded in the germline V gene, CDR1 is SGHVS while CDR2 is FNYEAQ. V is cut by 1 base and J by 2 bases, and the space between the germline ends is 11 bases. Sequenced on an Illumina HiSeq 1500. The raw public reads went through TCRdb reprocessing: fastp at Q25, MiXCR clone calling, in-frame beta chains kept. CDR3 protein duplicates are merged, each entry listing the most common genes and DNA. The sample data list about 920,000 distinct CDR3 sequences, and less than 35% of these were observed just once. Roughly an eighth of the sample is in the top ten clones. The treatment or condition label, read with the paper, signifies: in vitro stimulation with specific CMV peptide epitopes to enrich CMV-specific T cells.

The V and J genes are TRBV7-6 and TRBJ2-5, and possibly TRBD2, on 7 matching bases. Source: cultured CD8+ T cells from PBMCs, taken from culture after CMV antigen stimulation. This receptor was taken from a human donor in good health (CMV status not recorded). Some clones in this sample may be carry-over from other donors' samples. The nucleotide sequence reads TGTGCCAGCAGCTTAGTGCGGGGGCGACAAGAGACCCAGTACTTC. This sequence encodes CASSLVRGRQETQYF.